These 28 T cell receptor beta chains were sequenced from one sample in a study of blood T cells in healthy people across ages. A sample-barcoded 5' primer and a J-beta primer mix were used in a second PCR of roughly 6 to 11 cycles. MiXCR, run by TCRdb on the 5' RACE reads, gives a single entry per CDR3 protein. The sample records fewer than 800,000 distinct CDR3 sequences, more than 20% being singletons. Sequenced: blood. Source of these receptors: a man between 65 and 85 years old in good health.

This rearrangement joins TRBV29-1 to TRBJ2-5; D is unresolved. CDR1 SQVTM and CDR2 ANQGSEA come from the germline V gene. V dropped 2 bases and J dropped 6 bases, with 4 bases sitting between them. The CDR3 runs to 10 residues. The CDR3 sequence is CSVEMQTQYF. Written as DNA, the CDR3 is TGCAGCGTTGAAATGCAGACCCAGTACTTC.

Here the CDR3 reads CASSPTSGASTDTQYF. DNA of the CDR3: TGTGCCAGCAGCCCAACTAGCGGAGCTAGCACAGATACGCAGTATTTT. The chain uses TRBV6-1 and TRBJ2-3; 8 nucleotides align to TRBD2. V lost 6 bases, J lost 0 bases, and 8 bases stayed unmatched. The CDR3 runs to 16 residues. The germline V gene encodes CDR1 MNHNS and CDR2 SASEGT.

This clonotype was observed many times. An end of the junction does not agree with germline; a read error may underlie this. The gene calls are TRBV12-3 or TRBV12-4 and TRBJ2-1; D is possibly TRBD2 (5 bases). The CDR3 has 11 amino acids. The CDR3 DNA reads TGTGCCAGCAGCTTAGCGTATGAGCAGTTCTTC. It encodes CASSLAYEQFF.

The chain has TRBV20-1 and TRBJ2-1, with a tentative D call TRBD2 (5 bases). This CDR3 region has 14 residues. The germline V gene has CDR1 DFQATT and CDR2 SNEGSKA (reference sequence). Trimming left V 0 bases short and J 5 bases short, with 11 bases between. Here the CDR3 DNA reads TGCAGTGCTAGAGATCTCGAGCGGAACAATGAGCAGTTCTTC. Its protein is CSARDLERNNEQFF.

The table lists this clonotype with a few counts. The V gene is TRBV27, the J gene TRBJ2-7; 9 bases fit TRBD2. Germline V gives CDR1 MNHEY, CDR2 SMNVEV (reference sequence). V dropped 8 bases and J dropped 3; count of bases not matched to a gene: 2. There are 12 residues in the CDR3. The CDR3 DNA reads TGTGCCAGCGGACTAGCGTACTACGAGCAGTACTTC. Translating it yields CASGLAYYEQYF.

This clonotype has only a few counts. The chain recombines TRBV4-1 with TRBJ2-7; TRBD2 matches 12 bases. This CDR3 region has 19 residues. Germline V lookup: CDR1 MGHRA, CDR2 YSYEKL. V shed 5 bases and J 0 bases; nucleotides not matched to a gene: 14. CDR3: CASSSGLAGLTKASYEQYF. The CDR3 bases are TGCGCCAGCAGCTCAGGACTAGCGGGACTAACTAAGGCCTCCTACGAGCAGTACTTC.

The chain employs TRBV20-1 and TRBJ2-1, with 9 bases matching TRBD2. J lost 11 bases, V lost 3 bases, and 5 bases had no gene match. Germline CDR1 reads DFQATT; CDR2 reads SNEGSKA (reference sequence). The length of the CDR3 is 12 residues. CDR3 protein: CSARMTSGQQFF. CDR3 sequence (DNA): TGCAGTGCTAGGATGACTAGCGGACAGCAGTTCTTC.

V and J are TRBV27 and TRBJ2-1; D not certain. The V and J ends lost 8 bases and 5 bases respectively, with 7 bases between them. Germline CDR1 is MNHEY and CDR2 is SMNVEV (reference sequence). The CDR3 loop spans 11 amino acids. The CDR3 spells CASDAHNEQFF. DNA of the CDR3: TGTGCCAGCGACGCGCACAATGAGCAGTTCTTC.

J is TRBJ2-7 and V is TRBV2; TRBD2 is a possible D gene (6 bases). The CDR3 sequence is 14 residues long. Trimming took off 4 bases at V and 0 bases at J, with 10 bases between the two ends. Per the germline V gene, CDR1 is SNHLY and CDR2 is FYNNEI. CDR3 region: CASSGEVSSYEQYF. In nucleotides, the CDR3 is TGTGCCAGCAGTGGGGAGGTCAGCTCCTACGAGCAGTACTTC.

The chain joins TRBV6-1 to TRBJ2-3, with D uncertain. Per the germline V gene, CDR1 is MNHNS and CDR2 is SASEGT. Trimming took 7 bases from V and 4 from J, leaving 9 bases between them. The CDR3 is 12 amino acids. The CDR3 sequence: CASTPTADTQYF. The CDR3 DNA follows: TGTGCCAGCACCCCAACTGCAGATACGCAGTATTTT.

This clonotype was seen a handful of times. This chain links TRBV6-6 with TRBJ2-3, with 8 bases aligning to TRBD1. Germline V gives CDR1 MNHNY, CDR2 SVGAGI (reference sequence). The CDR3 extends over 16 amino acids. The ends lost 5 bases at V and 1 base at J; junction bases unmatched: 8. Here the CDR3 DNA reads TGTGCCAGCAGTCCACTCGTGGGACAGGGCACAGATACGCAGTATTTT. Translating gives CASSPLVGQGTDTQYF.

This clonotype was detected ten times or more. This rearrangement joins TRBV12-3 or TRBV12-4 to TRBJ1-1; D call uncertain. V was trimmed by 3 bases and J by 1 base, leaving 9 bases between them. The CDR3 loop spans 14 amino acids. DNA for the CDR3: TGTGCCAGCAGTTTTAGGGAAGAGAACACTGAAGCTTTCTTT. Translating gives CASSFREENTEAFF.

This clonotype was counted a few times. The chain carries TRBV29-1 and TRBJ2-2, with 8 positions matching TRBD1. The CDR3 consists of 15 residues. The V and J ends lost 5 bases and 3 bases, in that order; junction bases with no gene match: 8. Germline CDR1 reads SQVTM; CDR2 reads ANQGSEA. In DNA form, the CDR3 reads TGCAGCGTTTTTCAGGCAGGGGGCTACACCGGGGAGCTGTTTTTT. Its translation is CSVFQAGGYTGELFF.

To note about this clonotype: A single base separates this from a much larger clone, so it may be a read error. V usage is TRBV3-1 and J usage is TRBJ2-6; the D gene is possibly TRBD1 (5 bases). CDR3 length equals 15 residues. CDR1 and CDR2 (germline): LGHDT, YNNKEL (reference sequence). The CDR3 bases are TGTGCCAGCAGCCAAGCTTTAACTGGGGCCAGCGTCCTGACTTTC. It encodes CASSQALTGASVLTF.

This clonotype has only a few counts. The rearrangement links TRBV3-1 to TRBJ2-1; D gene uncertain. Gene TRBJ2-7 matches the end of the DNA better, so the J call may be wrong. The CDR3 has 11 amino acids. CDR1 is LGHDT and CDR2 is YNNKEL in the germline V gene (reference sequence). CDR3 in DNA: TGTGCCAGCAGCCAAGGCCTAGAGCAGTACTTC. Its translation is CASSQGLEQYF.

In this sample, this clonotype turned up a few times. This chain connects TRBV4-1 to TRBJ2-6; no definite D call. This CDR3 is 18 amino acids long. The V end was cut by 4 bases, the J end by 0 bases, with 16 bases between. Germline CDR1 MGHRA, CDR2 YSYEKL. CDR3 amino acids: CASSLKVPTNSGANVLTF. As DNA, the CDR3 is TGCGCCAGCAGCCTCAAGGTACCGACCAACTCTGGGGCCAACGTCCTGACTTTC.

The table lists this clonotype with many counts. The junction and the germline gene differ at one end; a read error may be behind it. The chain is built from TRBV7-7 and TRBJ2-5, with D possibly matching TRBD1 (6 bases). The CDR3 runs 15 residues. Per the germline V gene, CDR1 is SSHAT and CDR2 is FNYEAQ (reference sequence). The CDR3 loop reads CASSMDRPHQETQYF. The CDR3 DNA sequence: TGTGCTAGCAGCATGGACAGACCGCACCAAGAGACCCAGTACTTC.

The V and J genes are TRBV20-1 and TRBJ2-5; a weak D match, TRBD1 (6 bases). The germline V gene encodes CDR1 DFQATT and CDR2 SNEGSKA (reference sequence). CDR3 size: 14 residues. The V end lost 2 bases, the J end lost 4 bases, and 14 bases lay between the germline ends. CDR3: CSARRELRGETQYF. The CDR3 DNA reads TGCAGTGCTAGAAGGGAGCTCAGGGGAGAGACCCAGTACTTC.

This clonotype was observed a few times. J is TRBJ1-1 and V is TRBV7-9, with a possible D match to TRBD1 (5 bases). Germline V CDR1 and CDR2: SEHNR, FQNEAQ (reference sequence). The CDR3 consists of 15 residues. Deletions cut 6 bases from V and 1 base from J, with 15 bases between. Written as DNA, the CDR3 is TGTGCCAGCAGGGACGGGACGAAACGGAACACTGAAGCTTTCTTT. Translation gives CASRDGTKRNTEAFF.

This clonotype has ten or more counts. The V and J genes are TRBV7-2 and TRBJ2-1; D call uncertain. V lost 5 bases to trimming and J lost 5 bases, with 13 bases between them. The CDR3 spans 14 residues. The germline V gene encodes CDR1 SGHTA and CDR2 FQGNSA. The CDR3 nucleotides read TGTGCCAGCAGCAAAAGTGGCCGGAACAATGAGCAGTTCTTC. This gives the protein CASSKSGRNNEQFF. The full variable domain, in which reference TRBV7-2 and TRBJ2-1 provide the parts outside the CDR3, is GAGVSQSPSNKVTEKGKDVELRCDPISGHTALYWYRQSLGQGLEFLIYFQGNSAPDKSGLPSDRFSAERTGGSVSTLTIQRTQQEDSAVYLCASSKSGRNNEQFFGPGTRLTVL.

This clonotype was found a few times. The chain joins TRBV6-1 to TRBJ1-1; D remains unclear. CDR3 length equals 15 residues. CDR1 is MNHNS and CDR2 is SASEGT in the germline V gene. Trimming removed 7 bases at V and 10 bases at J, with 25 bases between. CDR3 sequence: CASTLEGRSPGRAFF. CDR3 DNA sequence: TGTGCCAGCACCCTAGAAGGCAGGAGCCCAGGTAGAGCTTTCTTT.

This clonotype came up a few times. The genes are TRBV7-8 and TRBJ2-1; 8 bases fit TRBD2. CDR3 length: 14 residues. Trimming took 1 base from V and 5 from J; bases not matched to a gene: 1. Germline lookup yields CDR1 SGHVS and CDR2 FQNEAQ. The CDR3, as DNA: TGTGCCAGCAGCTTAGAGCGGGGGAACAATGAGCAGTTCTTC. As protein: CASSLERGNNEQFF.

A few counts support this clonotype. The rearrangement joins TRBV25-1 to TRBJ1-1; a weak D match, TRBD1 (6 bases). Trimming cost V 4 bases and J 0 bases, with 9 bases left between them. This CDR3 spans 14 amino acids. CDR1 is MGHDK, CDR2 SYGVNS, per germline. The CDR3 region has the DNA TGTGCCAGCAGTGCCGGGACATTGAACACTGAAGCTTTCTTT. The encoded protein is CASSAGTLNTEAFF.

J is TRBJ2-5 and V is TRBV9, with D maybe TRBD1 (6 bases). Germline values: CDR1 SGDLS, CDR2 YYNGEE. Between the trimmed V and J ends, which lost 3 bases and 1 base, there was a span of 16 bases. This CDR3 is built from 16 residues. For the CDR3, the DNA is TGTGCCAGCAGCGAAACGGCCAGGGGATTCCAAGAGACCCAGTACTTC. Protein product: CASSETARGFQETQYF.

This clonotype has at least ten counts. V usage is TRBV30 and J usage is TRBJ1-2; no definite D call. The CDR3 has 12 amino acids. Germline CDR1 is GTSNPN and CDR2 is SVGIG (reference sequence). Deletions cut 2 bases from V and 8 bases from J, with 12 bases between. The CDR3 DNA reads as TGTGCCTGGAGTCCCGGACCACAGGGCTACACCTTC. Its translation is CAWSPGPQGYTF.

The table lists this clonotype with a count of one. The V call is TRBV28, the J call TRBJ2-1; D is perhaps TRBD1 (5 bases). V dropped 5 bases and J dropped 0 bases, with 8 bases sitting between them. The CDR3 covers 14 residues. Germline V CDR1 and CDR2: MDHEN, SYDVKM. The CDR3 loop reads CASSRGHSYNEQFF. CDR3 in DNA: TGTGCCAGCAGTCGTGGACACTCCTACAATGAGCAGTTCTTC.

The rearrangement joins TRBV7-9 to TRBJ2-7, with D perhaps matching TRBD2 (6 bases). Germline values: CDR1 SEHNR, CDR2 FQNEAQ (reference sequence). V was clipped by 4 bases and J by 2 bases, with 12 bases between them. CDR3 length equals 14 residues. The chain's CDR3 is CASSYLARTYEQYF. Here the CDR3 DNA reads TGTGCCAGCAGCTACCTAGCGCGAACCTACGAGCAGTACTTC.

This clonotype was seen a handful of times. The J gene is TRBJ2-5, the V gene TRBV6-2 or TRBV6-3, with D perhaps TRBD1 (5 bases). The DNA end favors TRBJ2-7, so the J call may be wrong. There are 14 residues in the CDR3. Germline V gene lookup returns CDR1 MNHEY and CDR2 SVGEGT. The CDR3 DNA reads TGTGCCAGCAGTTACACTACAGGAGTCTACGAGCAGTACTTC. Its protein product is CASSYTTGVYEQYF.